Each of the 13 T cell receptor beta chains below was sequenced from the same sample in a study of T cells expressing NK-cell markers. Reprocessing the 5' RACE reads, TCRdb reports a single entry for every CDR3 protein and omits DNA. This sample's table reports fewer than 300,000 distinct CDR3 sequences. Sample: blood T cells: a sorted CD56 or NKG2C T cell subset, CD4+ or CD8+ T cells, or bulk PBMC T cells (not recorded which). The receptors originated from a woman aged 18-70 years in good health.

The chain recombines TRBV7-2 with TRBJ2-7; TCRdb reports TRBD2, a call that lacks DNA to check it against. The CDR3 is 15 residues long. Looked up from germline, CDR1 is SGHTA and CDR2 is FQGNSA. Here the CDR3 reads CASSLEGLAGGRKYF.

This chain's CDR3 is CSATLDSLVQGELFF. The chain employs TRBV20-1 and TRBJ2-2; absent DNA, TCRdb's TRBD1 call cannot be checked. The germline gives CDR1 DFQATT, CDR2 SNEGSKA (reference sequence). The CDR3 is 15 residues long.

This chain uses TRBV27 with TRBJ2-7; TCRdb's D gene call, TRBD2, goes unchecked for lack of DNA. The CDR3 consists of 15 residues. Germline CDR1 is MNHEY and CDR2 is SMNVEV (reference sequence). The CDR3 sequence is CASSLREGPIDEQYF.

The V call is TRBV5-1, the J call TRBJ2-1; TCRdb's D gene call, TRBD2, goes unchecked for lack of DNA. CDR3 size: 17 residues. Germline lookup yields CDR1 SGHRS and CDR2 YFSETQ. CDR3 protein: CASSWGLAGISYNEQFF.

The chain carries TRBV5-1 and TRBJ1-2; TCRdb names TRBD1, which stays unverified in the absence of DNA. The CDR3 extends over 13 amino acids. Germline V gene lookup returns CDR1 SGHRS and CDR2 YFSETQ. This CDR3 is CASSNGISYGYTF.

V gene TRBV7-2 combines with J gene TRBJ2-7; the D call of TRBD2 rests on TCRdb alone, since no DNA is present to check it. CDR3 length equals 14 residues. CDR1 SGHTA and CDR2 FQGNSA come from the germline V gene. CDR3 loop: CASSPGLAGGEQYF.

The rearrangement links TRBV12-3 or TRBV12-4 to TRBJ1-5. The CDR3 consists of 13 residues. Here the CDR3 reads CASSLVPYQPQHF.

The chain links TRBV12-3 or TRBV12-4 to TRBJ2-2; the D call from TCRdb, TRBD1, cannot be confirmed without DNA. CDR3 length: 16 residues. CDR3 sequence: CASGRTGGGHTGELFF.

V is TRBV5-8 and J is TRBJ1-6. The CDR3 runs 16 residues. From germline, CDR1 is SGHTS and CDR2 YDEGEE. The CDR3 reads CASSRGGAGIGSPLHF.

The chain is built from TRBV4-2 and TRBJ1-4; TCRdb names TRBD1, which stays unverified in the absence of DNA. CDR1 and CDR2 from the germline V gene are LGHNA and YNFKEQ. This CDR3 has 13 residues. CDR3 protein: CASSRRPGEKLFF.

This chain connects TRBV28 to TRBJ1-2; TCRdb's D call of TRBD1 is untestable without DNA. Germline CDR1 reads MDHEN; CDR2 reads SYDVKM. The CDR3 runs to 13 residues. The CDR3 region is CASSVRGWEGYTF.

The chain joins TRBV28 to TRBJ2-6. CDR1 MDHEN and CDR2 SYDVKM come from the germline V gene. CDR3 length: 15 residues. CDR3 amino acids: CASSYHVSGANVLTF.

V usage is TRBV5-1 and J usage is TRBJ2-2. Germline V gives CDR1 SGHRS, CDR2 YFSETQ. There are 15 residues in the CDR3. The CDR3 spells CASSLGHKNTGELFF.